Below, one T cell receptor (beta chain) is given with its context. The data were taken from a study of patients and donors after allogeneic stem cell transplantation. Using its own MiXCR run on the RT-PCR reads, TCRdb lists one record per CDR3 protein. The table lists some 880,000 distinct CDR3 sequences, 18% of them singletons. The junction had 9 bases not matched to a gene; V was cut back by 11 bases and J by 1 base. The germline V gene encodes CDR1 SGHDN and CDR2 FVKESK. The CDR3 has 14 amino acids. The chain employs TRBV14 and TRBJ2-7, with TRBD2 identical over 9 bases. The TCR sequence derives from a human donor who was either an allogeneic HSCT recipient or a stem cell or donor lymphocyte infusion donor (not recorded which). It is not recorded whose cells these are; they may come from a transplant donor. Sequencing input: blood, either unsorted or a sorted T cell fraction (not recorded which). The CDR3 DNA sequence: TGTGCCGGCCAGGGGGGACTAGCTTCCTACGAGCAGTACTTC. This gives the protein CAGQGGLASYEQYF.